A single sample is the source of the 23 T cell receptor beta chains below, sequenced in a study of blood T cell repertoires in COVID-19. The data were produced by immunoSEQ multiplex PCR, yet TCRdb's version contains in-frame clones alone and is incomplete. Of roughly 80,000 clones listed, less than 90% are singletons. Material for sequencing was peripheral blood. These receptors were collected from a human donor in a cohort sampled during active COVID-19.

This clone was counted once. CDR3: CASSESGRGTYEQYF. CDR3 nucleotide sequence: TGTGCCAGCAGTGAATCGGGTCGGGGAACCTACGAGCAGTACTTC. The V gene is TRBV6-1, the J gene TRBJ2-7, with D perhaps TRBD2 (5 bases). Trimming shortened V by 2 bases and J by 2 bases, and 13 bases separated the two germline ends. The germline gives CDR1 MNHNS, CDR2 SASEGT. The CDR3 has 15 residues.

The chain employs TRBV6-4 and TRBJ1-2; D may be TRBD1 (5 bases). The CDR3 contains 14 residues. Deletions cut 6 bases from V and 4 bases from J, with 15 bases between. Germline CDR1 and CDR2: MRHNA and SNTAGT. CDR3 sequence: CASRGDSGSYGYTF. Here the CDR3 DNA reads TGTGCCAGCAGGGGGGACTCCGGGAGCTATGGCTACACCTTC.

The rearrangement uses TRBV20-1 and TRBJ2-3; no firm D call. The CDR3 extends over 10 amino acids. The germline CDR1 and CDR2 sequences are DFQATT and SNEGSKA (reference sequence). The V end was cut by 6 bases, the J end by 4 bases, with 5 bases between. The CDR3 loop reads CSATADTQYF. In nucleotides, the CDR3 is TGCAGTGCCACAGCAGATACGCAGTATTTT.

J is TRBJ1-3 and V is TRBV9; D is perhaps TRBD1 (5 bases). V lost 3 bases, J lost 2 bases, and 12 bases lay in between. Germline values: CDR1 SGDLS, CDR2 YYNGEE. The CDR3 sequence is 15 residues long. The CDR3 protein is CASSGGTRPGNTIYF. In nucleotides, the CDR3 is TGTGCCAGCAGCGGGGGGACTCGGCCTGGAAACACCATATATTTT.

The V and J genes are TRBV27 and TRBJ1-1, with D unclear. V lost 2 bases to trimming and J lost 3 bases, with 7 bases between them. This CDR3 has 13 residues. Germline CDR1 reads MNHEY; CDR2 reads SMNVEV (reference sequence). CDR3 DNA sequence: TGTGCCAGCAGTTTAGGGCCAGACACTGAAGCTTTCTTT. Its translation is CASSLGPDTEAFF.

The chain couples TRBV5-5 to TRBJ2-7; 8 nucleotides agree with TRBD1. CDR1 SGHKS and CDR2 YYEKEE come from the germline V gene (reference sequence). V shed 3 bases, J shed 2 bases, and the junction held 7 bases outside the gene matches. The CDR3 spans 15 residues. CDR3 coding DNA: TGTGCCAGCAGCTCGTCCGGGACAGGTGCCTACGAGCAGTACTTC. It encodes CASSSSGTGAYEQYF.

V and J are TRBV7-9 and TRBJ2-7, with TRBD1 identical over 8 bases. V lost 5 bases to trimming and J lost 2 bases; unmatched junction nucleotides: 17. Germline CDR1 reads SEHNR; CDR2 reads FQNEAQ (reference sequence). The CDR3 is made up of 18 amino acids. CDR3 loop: CASSRAYRDRGRPYEQYF. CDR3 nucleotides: TGTGCCAGCAGCCGAGCGTACAGAGACAGGGGCCGACCCTACGAGCAGTACTTC.

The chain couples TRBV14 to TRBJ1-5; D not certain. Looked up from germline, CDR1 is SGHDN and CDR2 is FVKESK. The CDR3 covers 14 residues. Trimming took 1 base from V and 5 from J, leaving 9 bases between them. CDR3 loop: CASSQVFPDQPQHF. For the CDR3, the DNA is TGTGCCAGCAGCCAAGTGTTCCCTGATCAGCCCCAGCATTTT.

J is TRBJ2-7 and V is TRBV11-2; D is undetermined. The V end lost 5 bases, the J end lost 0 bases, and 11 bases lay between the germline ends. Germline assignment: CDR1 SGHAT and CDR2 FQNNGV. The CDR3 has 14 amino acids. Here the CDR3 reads CASSTRSGSYEQYF. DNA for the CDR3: TGTGCCAGCAGCACCCGTAGTGGCTCCTACGAGCAGTACTTC.

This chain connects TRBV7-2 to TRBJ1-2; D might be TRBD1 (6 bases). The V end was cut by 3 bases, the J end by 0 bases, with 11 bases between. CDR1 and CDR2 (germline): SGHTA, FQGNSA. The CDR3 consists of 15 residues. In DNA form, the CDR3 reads TGTGCCAGCAGCTTTAACAGGGCAGCTAACTATGGCTACACCTTC. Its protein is CASSFNRAANYGYTF.

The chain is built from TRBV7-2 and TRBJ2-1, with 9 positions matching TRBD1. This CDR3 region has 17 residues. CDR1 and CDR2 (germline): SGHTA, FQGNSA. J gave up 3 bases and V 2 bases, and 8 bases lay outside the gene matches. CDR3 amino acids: CASSLHPGTGFYNEQFF. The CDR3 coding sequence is TGTGCCAGCAGCTTACATCCCGGGACAGGGTTCTACAATGAGCAGTTCTTC.

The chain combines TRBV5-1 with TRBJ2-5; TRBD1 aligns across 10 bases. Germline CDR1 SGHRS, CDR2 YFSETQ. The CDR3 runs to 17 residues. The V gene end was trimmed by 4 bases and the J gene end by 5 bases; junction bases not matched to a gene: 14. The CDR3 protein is CASSPGRQGAASETQYF. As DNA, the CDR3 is TGCGCCAGCAGCCCTGGCCGACAGGGGGCCGCCAGCGAGACCCAGTACTTC.

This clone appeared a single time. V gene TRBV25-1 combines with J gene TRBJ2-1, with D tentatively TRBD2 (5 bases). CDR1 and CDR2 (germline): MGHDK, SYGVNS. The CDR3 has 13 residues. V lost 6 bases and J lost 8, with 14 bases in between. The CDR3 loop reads CASSMGVQYEQFF. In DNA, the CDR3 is TGTGCCAGCAGCATGGGAGTGCAGTATGAGCAGTTCTTC. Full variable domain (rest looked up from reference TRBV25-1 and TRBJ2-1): EADIYQTPRYLVIGTGKKITLECSQTMGHDKMYWYQQDPGMELHLIHYSYGVNSTEKGDLSSESTVSRIRTEHFPLTLESARPSHTSQYLCASSMGVQYEQFFGPGTRLTVL.

This CDR3 is CASSPSNYGYTF. The CDR3 DNA sequence: TGTGCCAGCAGCCCTAGCAACTATGGCTACACCTTC. The chain joins TRBV7-9 to TRBJ1-2; no clear D gene. Germline CDR1 and CDR2: SEHNR and FQNEAQ (reference sequence). The V and J ends lost 5 bases and 2 bases respectively, with 6 bases between them. The CDR3 loop spans 12 amino acids.

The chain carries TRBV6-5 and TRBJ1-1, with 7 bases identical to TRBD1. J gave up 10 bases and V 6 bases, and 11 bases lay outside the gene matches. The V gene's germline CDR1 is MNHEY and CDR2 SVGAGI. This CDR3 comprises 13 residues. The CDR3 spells CASRPDRDRAAFF. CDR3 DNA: TGTGCCAGCAGACCAGACAGGGACCGTGCAGCTTTCTTT.

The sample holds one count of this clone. CDR3 coding DNA: TGTGCCAGCAGCGCACTAGCGCCCACCGCCTACGAGCAGTACTTC. Translated: CASSALAPTAYEQYF. V is TRBV6-5 and J is TRBJ2-7; 7 bases fit TRBD2. This CDR3 is built from 15 residues. Trimming at V came to 6 bases and at J to 2 bases, leaving 10 bases not matched to a gene. The germline CDR1 and CDR2 sequences are MNHEY and SVGAGI.

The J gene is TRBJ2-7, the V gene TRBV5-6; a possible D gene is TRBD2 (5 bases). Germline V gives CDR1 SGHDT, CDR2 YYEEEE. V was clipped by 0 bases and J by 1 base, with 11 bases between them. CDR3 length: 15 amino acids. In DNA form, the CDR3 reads TGTGCCAGCAGCTTGGTCGGGGATCCATCCTACGAGCAGTACTTC. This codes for CASSLVGDPSYEQYF.

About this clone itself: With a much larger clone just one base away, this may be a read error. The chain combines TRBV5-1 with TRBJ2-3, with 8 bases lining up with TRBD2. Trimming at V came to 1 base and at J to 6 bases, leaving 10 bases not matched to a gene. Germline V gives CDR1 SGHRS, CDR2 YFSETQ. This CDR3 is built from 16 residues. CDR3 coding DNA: TGCGCCAGCAGCTTGTTTGGCGGGGGGCGCAGTGATACGCAGTATTTT. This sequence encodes CASSLFGGGRSDTQYF.

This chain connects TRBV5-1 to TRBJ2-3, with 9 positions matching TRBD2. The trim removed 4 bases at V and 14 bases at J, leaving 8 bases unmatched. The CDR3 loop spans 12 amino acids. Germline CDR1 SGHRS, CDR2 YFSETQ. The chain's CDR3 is CASSPQREVWYF. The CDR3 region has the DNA TGCGCCAGCAGCCCTCAGCGGGAGGTTTGGTATTTT.

The CDR3 spells CASSSRGGKGANEKLFF. CDR3 sequence (DNA): TGTGCCAGCAGCTCGCGGGGGGGGAAGGGTGCTAATGAAAAACTGTTTTTT. The gene calls are TRBV7-6 and TRBJ1-4; TRBD1 might be the D (5 bases). The germline V gene encodes CDR1 SGHVS and CDR2 FNYEAQ. The ends were cut back, 4 bases at V and 3 bases at J, with 18 bases in the middle. The CDR3 runs 17 residues.

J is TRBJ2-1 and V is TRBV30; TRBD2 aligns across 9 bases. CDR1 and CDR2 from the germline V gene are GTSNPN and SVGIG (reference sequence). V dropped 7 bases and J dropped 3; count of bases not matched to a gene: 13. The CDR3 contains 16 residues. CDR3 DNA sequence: TGTGCCTCCAATGGGGGCGGGGGGGCCGTCTACAATGAGCAGTTCTTC. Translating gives CASNGGGGAVYNEQFF.

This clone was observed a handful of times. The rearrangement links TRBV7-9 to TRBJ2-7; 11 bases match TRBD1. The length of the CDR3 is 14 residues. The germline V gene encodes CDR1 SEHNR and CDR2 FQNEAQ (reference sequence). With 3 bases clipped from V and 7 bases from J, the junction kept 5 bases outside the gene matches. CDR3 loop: CASSFGQGALEQYF. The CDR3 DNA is TGTGCCAGCAGCTTCGGACAGGGGGCTCTTGAGCAGTACTTC.

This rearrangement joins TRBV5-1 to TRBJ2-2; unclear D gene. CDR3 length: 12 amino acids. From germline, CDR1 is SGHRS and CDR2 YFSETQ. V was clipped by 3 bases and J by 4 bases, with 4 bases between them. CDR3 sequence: CASSSGTGELFF. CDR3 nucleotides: TGCGCCAGCAGCTCCGGCACCGGGGAGCTGTTTTTT.